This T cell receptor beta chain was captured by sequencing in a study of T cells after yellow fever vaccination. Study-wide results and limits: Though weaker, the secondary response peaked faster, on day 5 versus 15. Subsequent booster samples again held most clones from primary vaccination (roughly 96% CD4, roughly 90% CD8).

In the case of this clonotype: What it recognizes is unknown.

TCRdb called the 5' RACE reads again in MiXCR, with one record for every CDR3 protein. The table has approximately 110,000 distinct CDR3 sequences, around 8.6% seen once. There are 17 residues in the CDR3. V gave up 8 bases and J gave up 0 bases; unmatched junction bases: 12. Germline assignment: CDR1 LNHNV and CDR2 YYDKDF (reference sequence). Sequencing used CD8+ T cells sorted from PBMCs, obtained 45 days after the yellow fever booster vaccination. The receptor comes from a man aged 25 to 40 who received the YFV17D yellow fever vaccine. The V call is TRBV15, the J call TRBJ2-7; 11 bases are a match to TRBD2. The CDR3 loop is CATAYRRGLAASYEQYF. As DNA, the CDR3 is TGTGCCACCGCGTACAGGAGGGGACTAGCGGCCTCCTACGAGCAGTACTTC.